The clone carrying this T cell receptor beta chain was seen ten or more times. Its antigen is currently unknown. Trimming shortened V by 2 bases and J by 9 bases, and 25 bases separated the two germline ends. The CDR3 is 17 amino acids. Per the germline V gene, CDR1 is LGHNA and CDR2 is YSLEER. Making TCR cDNA involved 5'RACE template switching, which added UMIs and a universal primer site. MiXCR, run by TCRdb on the 5' RACE reads, gives a single entry per CDR3 protein. The data hold 200,000 to 300,000 distinct CDR3 sequences, with more than 3.5% observed a single time. These data are taken from a study of T cells after yellow fever vaccination. About the study: Fractions of limited cellularity were prepared by means of SMART-Seq v4 Ultra Low Input.

Broader study findings: Though it reached lower strength, the secondary response hit its peak faster, day 5 versus 15.

The chain couples TRBV4-3 to TRBJ1-2; tentative D call: TRBD1 (6 bases). Sample: PBMCs, taken 15 days after the yellow fever booster vaccination. This receptor was taken from a man between 18 and 29 years old who received the YFV17D yellow fever vaccine. The CDR3 loop reads CASSQTTPDRHLGRYTF. As DNA, the CDR3 is TGCGCCAGCAGCCAAACCACCCCGGACAGACACTTAGGGCGCTACACCTTC.